The rows below give T cell receptor beta chains drawn from one sample of a study of blood T cell repertoires in COVID-19. The data were produced by immunoSEQ multiplex PCR, yet TCRdb's version contains in-frame clones alone and is incomplete. The repertoire holds 12,000 to 15,000 clones, with 70% to 80% as singletons. The sample taken for sequencing was peripheral blood. Source of these receptors: a man aged 55 to 70 with acute or convalescent COVID-19. Each CDR3 is given with its conserved first and last residue. D genes are given only for firm matches. Expanded clones get a size class; other rows say once, few or many, or leave the size out.

j_gene: TRBJ1-4; abundance: NA; v_gene: TRBV19; d_gene: TRBD1; CDR3nt: TGTGCCAGTACAGAACAGGGGGTGGGTGAAAAACTGTTTTTT; CDR3aa: CASTEQGVGEKLFF
j_gene: TRBJ2-7; abundance: NA; v_gene: TRBV6-2/TRBV6-3; d_gene: NA; CDR3nt: TGTGCCAGCAGTCGTGGAGGAGCCTACGAGCAGTACTTC; CDR3aa: CASSRGGAYEQYF
j_gene: TRBJ2-2; abundance: NA; v_gene: TRBV6-5; d_gene: TRBD1; CDR3nt: TGTGCCAGCACGGGACAGGGGGAATTTCCCGGGGAGCTGTTTTTT; CDR3aa: CASTGQGEFPGELFF
j_gene: TRBJ2-7; abundance: NA; v_gene: TRBV10-3; d_gene: TRBD1; CDR3nt: TGTGCCATCAGTGTCGGTTATGGGGGACAGACAACCTACGAGCAGTACTTC; CDR3aa: CAISVGYGGQTTYEQYF
j_gene: TRBJ2-2; abundance: NA; v_gene: TRBV10-3; d_gene: NA; CDR3nt: TGTGCCATCAGTGAGTCTTTGGGACTTCAATGGACCGGGGAGCTGTTTTTT; CDR3aa: CAISESLGLQWTGELFF
j_gene: TRBJ2-5; abundance: NA; v_gene: TRBV5-5; d_gene: TRBD2; CDR3nt: TGTGCCAGCAGCTTCTCGGGAGGGTACCAAGAGACCCAGTACTTC; CDR3aa: CASSFSGGYQETQYF
j_gene: TRBJ2-1; abundance: NA; v_gene: TRBV13; d_gene: TRBD2; CDR3nt: TGTGCCAGCAGCCCCGCTCGGACTAGCGGTTACAATGAGCAGTTCTTC; CDR3aa: CASSPARTSGYNEQFF
j_gene: TRBJ2-7; abundance: NA; v_gene: TRBV3-1/TRBV3-2; d_gene: NA; CDR3nt: TGTGCCAGCAGCCAAACCCCGGGACTCGCGGATTACGAGCAGTACTTC; CDR3aa: CASSQTPGLADYEQYF
j_gene: TRBJ1-5; abundance: few; v_gene: TRBV30; d_gene: TRBD1; CDR3nt: TGTGCCTGGAGTGCGACAGGGGGGCAGCCCCAGCATTTT; CDR3aa: CAWSATGGQPQHF
j_gene: TRBJ1-1; abundance: NA; v_gene: TRBV5-1; d_gene: TRBD1; CDR3nt: TGCGCCAGCAGCTTGGCCACGGACAGGGGGCTAATTATGAACACTGAAGCTTTCTTT; CDR3aa: CASSLATDRGLIMNTEAFF
j_gene: TRBJ2-5; abundance: NA; v_gene: TRBV5-1; d_gene: TRBD2; CDR3nt: TGCGCCAGCAGCTCTACTAGCGGGAGAGGAGTGGAGACCCAGTACTTC; CDR3aa: CASSSTSGRGVETQYF
j_gene: TRBJ2-1; abundance: NA; v_gene: TRBV5-8; d_gene: TRBD2; CDR3nt: TGTGCCAGCAGCTTGGAAGGCGGGAGTTGGAACAATGAGCAGTTCTTC; CDR3aa: CASSLEGGSWNNEQFF
j_gene: TRBJ1-1; abundance: NA; v_gene: TRBV5-5; d_gene: NA; CDR3nt: TGTGCCAGCAGCTTGGACCCGTCGGGCACTGAAGCTTTCTTT; CDR3aa: CASSLDPSGTEAFF
j_gene: TRBJ2-7; abundance: NA; v_gene: TRBV6-5; d_gene: TRBD1; CDR3nt: TGTGCCAGCAGCCATTTCGGGACAGCGACCTACGAGCAGTACTTC; CDR3aa: CASSHFGTATYEQYF
j_gene: TRBJ2-2; abundance: NA; v_gene: TRBV11-1; d_gene: NA; CDR3nt: TGTGCCAGCAGCTTACGACTGAACGGGGAGCTGTTTTTT; CDR3aa: CASSLRLNGELFF
j_gene: TRBJ2-3; abundance: NA; v_gene: TRBV5-6; d_gene: NA; CDR3nt: TGTGCCAGCAGCTTTCGCTACACAGATACGCAGTATTTT; CDR3aa: CASSFRYTDTQYF
j_gene: TRBJ1-1; abundance: NA; v_gene: TRBV3-1/TRBV3-2; d_gene: TRBD1; CDR3nt: TGTGCCAGCAGCCAACTCCCGGGAGGGGGCGCCGTAGCTTTCTTT; CDR3aa: CASSQLPGGGAVAFF
j_gene: TRBJ2-1; abundance: NA; v_gene: TRBV3-1/TRBV3-2; d_gene: NA; CDR3nt: TGTGCCAGCAGCCAAGGGGTTCCAGGATCCAGCTCCTACAATGAGCAGTTCTTC; CDR3aa: CASSQGVPGSSSYNEQFF
j_gene: TRBJ2-1; abundance: NA; v_gene: TRBV29-1; d_gene: TRBD2; CDR3nt: TGCAGCGTTGTAGGAGCGGGAGGGCCTCTCAATGAGCAGTTCTTC; CDR3aa: CSVVGAGGPLNEQFF
j_gene: TRBJ2-5; abundance: few; v_gene: TRBV2; d_gene: TRBD2; CDR3nt: TGTGCCAGCAGAATTGGGACTAGCGGGATGCAAGAGACCCAGTACTTC; CDR3aa: CASRIGTSGMQETQYF
j_gene: TRBJ2-2; abundance: NA; v_gene: TRBV6-5; d_gene: NA; CDR3nt: TGTGCCAGCGGACCACAGGGAGGGAACGGGGAGCTGTTTTTT; CDR3aa: CASGPQGGNGELFF
j_gene: TRBJ2-1; abundance: NA; v_gene: TRBV30; d_gene: TRBD2; CDR3nt: TGTGCCTGGATGCGGTTCCTAGCGGGAGGACGAAATGAGCAGTTCTTC; CDR3aa: CAWMRFLAGGRNEQFF
j_gene: TRBJ2-7; abundance: once; v_gene: TRBV5-1; d_gene: TRBD2; CDR3nt: TGCGCCAGCAGCGGCGGGACTAGCGGGAGGAACTACGAGCAGTACTTC; CDR3aa: CASSGGTSGRNYEQYF
j_gene: TRBJ1-2; abundance: NA; v_gene: TRBV25-1; d_gene: NA; CDR3nt: TGTGCCAGCAGTCTGGCAGGCCCCTATGGCTACACCTTC; CDR3aa: CASSLAGPYGYTF
j_gene: TRBJ2-6; abundance: NA; v_gene: TRBV4-1; d_gene: NA; CDR3nt: TGCGGCTCGCCCAGACTCGACTTTCGGGCTGGGGCCAACGTCCTGACTTTC; CDR3aa: CGSPRLDFRAGANVLTF
j_gene: TRBJ1-6; abundance: NA; v_gene: TRBV14; d_gene: NA; CDR3nt: TGTGCCAGCAGCCAACCACAGGGCACCCTCCACTTT; CDR3aa: CASSQPQGTLHF
j_gene: TRBJ2-4; abundance: NA; v_gene: TRBV6-5; d_gene: NA; CDR3nt: TGTGCCACCTCGAGTAGGGGACTAGCCAAAAACATTCAGTACTTC; CDR3aa: CATSSRGLAKNIQYF
j_gene: TRBJ1-1; abundance: few; v_gene: TRBV18; d_gene: NA; CDR3nt: TGTGCCAGCTCCGGCGGGGGAAGAATCACTGAAGCTTTCTTT; CDR3aa: CASSGGGRITEAFF
j_gene: TRBJ2-7; abundance: NA; v_gene: TRBV6-5; d_gene: TRBD2; CDR3nt: TGTGCCAGCAGTTACTCGAGACTAGCGGGAGGCGAGCAGTACTTC; CDR3aa: CASSYSRLAGGEQYF
j_gene: TRBJ1-1; abundance: few; v_gene: TRBV19; d_gene: NA; CDR3nt: TGTGCCAGTAGCCCGACAGGAGCTCTGAACACTGAAGCTTTCTTT; CDR3aa: CASSPTGALNTEAFF
j_gene: TRBJ1-2; abundance: NA; v_gene: TRBV7-2; d_gene: TRBD1; CDR3nt: TGTGCCAGCGGGGAGGGACAGGGGACCTATGGCTACACCTTC; CDR3aa: CASGEGQGTYGYTF
j_gene: TRBJ1-1; abundance: few; v_gene: TRBV7-9; d_gene: TRBD1; CDR3nt: TGTGCCAGCAGCTTGACAGGGGCGAACACTGAAGCTTTCTTT; CDR3aa: CASSLTGANTEAFF
j_gene: TRBJ1-1; abundance: NA; v_gene: TRBV12-3/TRBV12-4; d_gene: TRBD1; CDR3nt: TGTGCCAGCAGCTCCGGACAGGACACTGAAGCTTTCTTT; CDR3aa: CASSSGQDTEAFF
j_gene: TRBJ2-3; abundance: NA; v_gene: TRBV29-1; d_gene: TRBD1; CDR3nt: TGCAGCGTGACAGGGGCGGCCCGCACAGATACGCAGTATTTT; CDR3aa: CSVTGAARTDTQYF
j_gene: TRBJ2-7; abundance: NA; v_gene: TRBV4-1; d_gene: NA; CDR3nt: TGCGCCAGCAGCCAAGATGCCCAGGGCGAGCAGTACTTC; CDR3aa: CASSQDAQGEQYF
j_gene: TRBJ1-3; abundance: NA; v_gene: TRBV9; d_gene: NA; CDR3nt: TGTGCCAGCAGCGTTGGGGGACAAAATATTGGAAACACCATATATTTT; CDR3aa: CASSVGGQNIGNTIYF
j_gene: TRBJ2-7; abundance: NA; v_gene: TRBV6-2/TRBV6-3; d_gene: TRBD1; CDR3nt: TGTGCCAGCAGTTCCTTCTGGACAGGGAGCTCCTACGAGCAGTACTTC; CDR3aa: CASSSFWTGSSYEQYF
j_gene: TRBJ2-7; abundance: NA; v_gene: TRBV3-1/TRBV3-2; d_gene: NA; CDR3nt: TGTGCCAGCAGAAACGGACTGTCTGAGGACTACGAGCAGTACTTC; CDR3aa: CASRNGLSEDYEQYF
j_gene: TRBJ1-5; abundance: medium-sized; v_gene: TRBV6-2/TRBV6-3; d_gene: TRBD1; CDR3nt: TGTGCCAGCGGCCCGGGACAGGGGGCAGGTCAGCCCCAGCATTTT; CDR3aa: CASGPGQGAGQPQHF
j_gene: TRBJ2-1; abundance: once; v_gene: TRBV11-2; d_gene: TRBD2; CDR3nt: TGTGCCAGCAGCTTAGTTCTAGCGGATGAGCAGTTCTTC; CDR3aa: CASSLVLADEQFF